These 2 T cell receptor beta chains were sequenced from one sample in a study of blood T cell repertoires in COVID-19. Method: immunoSEQ multiplex PCR; TCRdb's copy keeps in-frame clones and lacks some. The data hold approximately 140,000 clones, with roughly 88% observed a single time. The sequenced material came from peripheral blood. The receptors originated from a man aged 55 to 69 with active or convalescent COVID-19.

The V call is TRBV6-2 or TRBV6-3, the J call TRBJ1-5, with 8 bases lining up with TRBD1. Germline-derived CDR1 and CDR2 are MNHEY and SVGEGT. Losses at the gene ends were 2 bases for V and 6 bases for J; bases not matched to a gene: 6. There are 15 residues in the CDR3. CDR3 sequence reads: CASSYALTGGQPQHF. The CDR3 bases are TGTGCCAGCAGTTACGCCCTTACAGGGGGTCAGCCCCAGCATTTT.

The chain employs TRBV5-1 and TRBJ2-3; 7 positions agree with TRBD2. V trimming: 0 bases; J trimming: 4 bases; junction bases outside the gene matches: 5. Germline V gene sequence: CDR1 SGHRS, CDR2 YFSETQ. The CDR3 spans 15 residues. The CDR3 bases are TGCGCCAGCAGCTTGGTCCCGGGAGGCGCAGATACGCAGTATTTT. Amino acid sequence: CASSLVPGGADTQYF.